The clone carrying this TCR beta chain was picked up many times. These data are taken from a study of shared clonotypes between healthy human individuals. As for the study in general: Each donor's CD8 memory used one plate, CD8 naive two, each CD4 subset three.

Sequencing was performed with immunoSEQ multiplex PCR; in TCRdb, only in-frame clones are kept and a portion is missing. The table lists some 300,000 clones, less than 75% of them singletons. Trimming took 5 bases from V and 4 from J; bases not matched to a gene: 6. Germline-derived CDR1 and CDR2 are SGHNT and YYREEE (reference sequence). This CDR3 contains 15 residues. This TCR was sampled from a man in his thirties or forties in good health. V gene TRBV5-4 combines with J gene TRBJ2-1; 10 bases are a match to TRBD2. The sequenced material came from memory CD4+ T cells sorted from blood. Regarding subset: CD45RA-negative fraction. Here the CDR3 reads CASSRWTSGYNEQFF. The DNA of the CDR3 is TGTGCCAGCAGTCGATGGACTAGCGGTTACAATGAGCAGTTCTTC.